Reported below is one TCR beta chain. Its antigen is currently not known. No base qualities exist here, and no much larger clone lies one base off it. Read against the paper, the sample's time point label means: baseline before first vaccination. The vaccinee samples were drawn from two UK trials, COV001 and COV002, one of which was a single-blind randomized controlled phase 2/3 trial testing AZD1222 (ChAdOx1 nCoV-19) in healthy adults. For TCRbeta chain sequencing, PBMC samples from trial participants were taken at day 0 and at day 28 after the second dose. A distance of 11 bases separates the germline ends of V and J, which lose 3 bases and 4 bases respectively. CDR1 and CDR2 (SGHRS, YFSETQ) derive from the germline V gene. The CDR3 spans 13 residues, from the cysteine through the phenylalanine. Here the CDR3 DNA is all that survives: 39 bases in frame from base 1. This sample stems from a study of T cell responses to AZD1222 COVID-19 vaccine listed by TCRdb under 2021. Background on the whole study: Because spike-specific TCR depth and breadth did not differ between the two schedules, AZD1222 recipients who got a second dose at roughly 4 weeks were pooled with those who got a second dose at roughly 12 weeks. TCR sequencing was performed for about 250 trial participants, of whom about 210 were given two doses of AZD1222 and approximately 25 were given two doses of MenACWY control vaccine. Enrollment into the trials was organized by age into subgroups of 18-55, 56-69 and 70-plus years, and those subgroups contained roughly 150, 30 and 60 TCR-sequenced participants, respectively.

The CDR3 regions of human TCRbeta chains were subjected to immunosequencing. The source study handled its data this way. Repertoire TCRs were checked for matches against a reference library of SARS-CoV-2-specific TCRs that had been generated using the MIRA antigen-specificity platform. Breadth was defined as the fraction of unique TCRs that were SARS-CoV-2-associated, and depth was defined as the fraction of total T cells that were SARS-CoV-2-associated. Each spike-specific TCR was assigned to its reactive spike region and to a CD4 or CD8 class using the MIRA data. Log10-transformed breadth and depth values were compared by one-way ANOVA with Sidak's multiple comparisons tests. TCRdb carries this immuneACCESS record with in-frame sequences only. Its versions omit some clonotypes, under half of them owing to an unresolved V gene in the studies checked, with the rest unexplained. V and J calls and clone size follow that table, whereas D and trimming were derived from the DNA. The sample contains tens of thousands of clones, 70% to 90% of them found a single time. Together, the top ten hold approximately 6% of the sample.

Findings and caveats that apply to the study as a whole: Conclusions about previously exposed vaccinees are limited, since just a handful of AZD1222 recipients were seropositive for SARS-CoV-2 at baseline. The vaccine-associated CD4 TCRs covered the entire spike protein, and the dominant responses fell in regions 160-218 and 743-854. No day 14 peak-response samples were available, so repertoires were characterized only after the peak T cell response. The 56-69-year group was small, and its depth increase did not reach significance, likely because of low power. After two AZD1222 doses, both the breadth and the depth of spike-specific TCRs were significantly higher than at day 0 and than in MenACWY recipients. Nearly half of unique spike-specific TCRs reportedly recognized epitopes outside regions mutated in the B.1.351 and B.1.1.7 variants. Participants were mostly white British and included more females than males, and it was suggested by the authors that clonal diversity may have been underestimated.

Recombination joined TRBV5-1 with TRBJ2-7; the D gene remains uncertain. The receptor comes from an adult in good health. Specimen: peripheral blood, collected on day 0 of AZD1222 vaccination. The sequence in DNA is TGCGCCAGCAGCTCCCCCCCGGAGTACGAGCAGTACTTC. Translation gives CASSSPPEYEQYF.